This is a list of T cell receptor beta chains from one sample in a study of T cell changes during pregnancy in multiple sclerosis. Repertoires were generated with immunoSEQ multiplex PCR, while TCRdb's copy carries only in-frame clones and drops some. The table includes about 52,000 clones, approximately 92% detected once. The sequenced sample was CD4+ T cells from peripheral blood mononuclear cells, obtained in the third trimester of pregnancy. These receptors came from a female donor with multiple sclerosis, enrolled in a pregnancy study. CDR3s leave out the opening cysteine and the closing phenylalanine or tryptophan.

V	J	CDR3
TRBV27	TRBJ2-5	ASSLVSGAETQY
TRBV18	TRBJ2-3	ASSPLPGRGGRVDTQY
TRBV5-6	TRBJ2-1	ASSLGRGGSYNEQF
TRBV11-1	TRBJ2-1	ASSAVRSSGQF
TRBV25-1	TRBJ1-4	ASARPGTEKLF
TRBV9	TRBJ2-7	ASSPRDSGGVYEQY
TRBV7-9	TRBJ2-3	ASRYRGTSTDTQY
TRBV7-2	TRBJ1-5	ASSLGQLNQPQH
TRBV7-6	TRBJ1-4	ASSLAWGQGVGEKLF
TRBV29-1	TRBJ2-2	SVGRLVGGELF
TRBV2	TRBJ1-1	ATRQGVMNTEAF
TRBV11-2	TRBJ2-5	ASSLGNGMETQY
TRBV11-2	TRBJ2-7	ASRHMRADEQY
TRBV4-1	TRBJ2-2	ASSHPGQPEKLF
TRBV14	TRBJ2-5	ASSQGRLAGTETQY
TRBV7-3	TRBJ2-2	ASSFIPGRSNTGELF
TRBV5-1	TRBJ2-7	ASSLDLAGAGEQY
TRBV7-9	TRBJ2-7	ASSPGTGDYEQY
TRBV11-2	TRBJ2-7	ASSLDLYRSDEQY
TRBV11-2	TRBJ1-1	ASSSPGQGVLEAF
TRBV28	TRBJ1-1	ASSPTGVGTEAF
TRBV9	TRBJ2-1	ASSVAHGQSWDEQF
TRBV19	TRBJ2-3	ASSIDPGDTQY
TRBV6-5	TRBJ2-5	ASSYSRVETQY
TRBV30	TRBJ1-1	AWSVGPTGLVMNTEAF
TRBV7-2	TRBJ2-7	ASSRTSVSSYEQY
TRBV5-6	TRBJ1-2	ASSWEGGYT
TRBV6-1	TRBJ2-3	ASRESGQGPSQY
TRBV7-2	TRBJ1-2	ASSQGGQGFYSDGYT
TRBV7-6	TRBJ1-1	ASSLTGFGTEAF
TRBV7-9	TRBJ2-1	ASSLAHSSNEQF
TRBV5-6	TRBJ1-2	ASSKPYRGREDGYT
TRBV6-1	TRBJ1-6	ASSEALAGISPLH
TRBV2	TRBJ1-1	AGRAGGNTEAF
TRBV2	TRBJ2-4	ASSEGQGTSVKNIQY
TRBV6-4	TRBJ2-2	ASRATLNTGELF
TRBV11-2	TRBJ2-7	ASSFTSGGVPYEQY
TRBV7-9	TRBJ1-2	ASSHSGIPRGYT
TRBV19	TRBJ1-2	ASSINRGLGYT
TRBV4-3	TRBJ1-3	ASSQTGFSGNTIY
TRBV15	TRBJ2-3	ATSTRTGSTDTQY
TRBV5-6	TRBJ1-1	ASSLFTEAF
TRBV7-2	TRBJ2-3	ASSSRVGGGTDAQY
TRBV10-3	TRBJ2-3	AIGGGAIRDTQY
TRBV9	TRBJ2-1	ASSVRLAGAYNEQF
TRBV7-9	TRBJ1-5	ASSLAGREAQH
TRBV6-1	TRBJ2-1	ASSEGSGGKGFRNNEQF
TRBV9	TRBJ1-2	ASSPRQGLSYGYT
TRBV11-1	TRBJ2-3	ASSPRQGPTDTQY
TRBV18	TRBJ1-2	ASSGTSIRYT
TRBV5-6	TRBJ1-4	ASSFLGVTNEKLF
TRBV7-2	TRBJ1-1	ASSLSAQENTEAF
TRBV10-3	TRBJ2-3	AISESKSGGGTDTQY